This T cell receptor beta chain was sequenced in a study of sequential checkpoint blockade in melanoma. The overall study: Patients were randomized 1:1 to nivolumab-then-ipilimumab or ipilimumab-then-nivolumab first-line.

This clone was observed a few times. Measured with immunoSEQ multiplex PCR; TCRdb has only the in-frame clones, and not every one. The data hold about 6,700 clones, with roughly a quarter observed a single time. The CDR3 runs 14 residues. Germline V CDR1 and CDR2: LNHDA, SQIVND (reference sequence). The V end was cut by 3 bases, the J end by 7 bases, with 15 bases between. Treatment meaning: randomized to nivolumab then ipilimumab (arm A) or the reverse (arm B). The genes are TRBV19 and TRBJ1-1, with a weak D call TRBD1 (5 bases). The TCR comes from a human donor with melanoma. Sample: tumor tissue (inferred from file names), taken from a patient given nivolumab and ipilimumab in sequence. The chain's CDR3 is CASSIPGRIFEAFF. CDR3 sequence (DNA): TGTGCCAGTAGTATCCCAGGGAGAATCTTTGAAGCTTTCTTT.